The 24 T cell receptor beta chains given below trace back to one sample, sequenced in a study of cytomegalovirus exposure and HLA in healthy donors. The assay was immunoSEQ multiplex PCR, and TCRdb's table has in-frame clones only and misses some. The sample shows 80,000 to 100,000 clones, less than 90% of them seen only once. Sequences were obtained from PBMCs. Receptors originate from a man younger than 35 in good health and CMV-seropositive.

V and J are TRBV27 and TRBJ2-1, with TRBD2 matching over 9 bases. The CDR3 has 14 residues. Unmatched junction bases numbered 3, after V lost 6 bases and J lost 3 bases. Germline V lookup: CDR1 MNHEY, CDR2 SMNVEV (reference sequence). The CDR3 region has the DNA TGTGCCAGCAGGCGGGGGGGAATCTACAATGAGCAGTTCTTC. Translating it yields CASRRGGIYNEQFF.

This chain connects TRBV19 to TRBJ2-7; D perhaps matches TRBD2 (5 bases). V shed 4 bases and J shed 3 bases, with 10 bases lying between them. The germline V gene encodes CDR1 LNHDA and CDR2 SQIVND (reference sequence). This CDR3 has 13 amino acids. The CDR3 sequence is CASSKSRDYEQYF. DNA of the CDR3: TGTGCCAGTAGTAAATCACGGGACTACGAGCAGTACTTC.

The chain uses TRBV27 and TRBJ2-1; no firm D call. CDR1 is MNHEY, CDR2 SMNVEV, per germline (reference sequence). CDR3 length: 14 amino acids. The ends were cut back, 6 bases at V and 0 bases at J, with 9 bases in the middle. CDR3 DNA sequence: TGTGCCAGCAGCAGGTTGGGCTCCTACAATGAGCAGTTCTTC. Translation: CASSRLGSYNEQFF.

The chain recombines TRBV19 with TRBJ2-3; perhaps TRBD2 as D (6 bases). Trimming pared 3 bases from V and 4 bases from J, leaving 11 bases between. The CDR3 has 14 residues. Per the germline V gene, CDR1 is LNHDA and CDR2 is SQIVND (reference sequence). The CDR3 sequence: CASSIPRESDTQYF. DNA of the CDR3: TGTGCCAGTAGTATTCCTCGGGAGTCAGATACGCAGTATTTT.

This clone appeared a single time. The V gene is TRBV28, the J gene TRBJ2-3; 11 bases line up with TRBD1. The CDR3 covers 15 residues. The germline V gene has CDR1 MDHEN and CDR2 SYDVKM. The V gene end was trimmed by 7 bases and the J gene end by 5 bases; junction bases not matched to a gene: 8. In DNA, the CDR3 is TGTGCCAGCATGAACGGACAGGGGGCGGGAGATACGCAGTATTTT. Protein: CASMNGQGAGDTQYF.

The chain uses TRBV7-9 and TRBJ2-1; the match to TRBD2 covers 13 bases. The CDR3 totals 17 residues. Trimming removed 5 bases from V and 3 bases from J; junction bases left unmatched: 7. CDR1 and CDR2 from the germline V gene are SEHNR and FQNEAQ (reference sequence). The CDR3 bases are TGTGCCAGCAGCAAACTAGCGGGAGGGCCGGGCTACAATGAGCAGTTCTTC. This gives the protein CASSKLAGGPGYNEQFF.

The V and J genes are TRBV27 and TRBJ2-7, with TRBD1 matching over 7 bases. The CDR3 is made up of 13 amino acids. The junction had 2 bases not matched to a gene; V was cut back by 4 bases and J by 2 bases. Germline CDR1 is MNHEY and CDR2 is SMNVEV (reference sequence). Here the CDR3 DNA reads TGTGCCAGCAGTTACCAGGGGGCCTACGAGCAGTACTTC. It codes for CASSYQGAYEQYF.

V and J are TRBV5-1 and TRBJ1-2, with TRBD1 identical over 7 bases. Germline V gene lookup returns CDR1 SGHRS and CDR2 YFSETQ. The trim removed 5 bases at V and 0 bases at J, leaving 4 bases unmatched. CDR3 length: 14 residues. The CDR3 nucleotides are TGCGCCAGCAGTTTAGGGACAGCTAACTATGGCTACACCTTC. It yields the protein CASSLGTANYGYTF.

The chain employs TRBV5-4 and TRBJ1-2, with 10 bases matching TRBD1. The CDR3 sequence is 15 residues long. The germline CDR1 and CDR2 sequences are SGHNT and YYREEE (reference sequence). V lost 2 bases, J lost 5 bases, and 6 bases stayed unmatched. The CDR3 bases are TGTGCCAGCAGCTTCTTAGACAGGGGGCTTTATGGCTACACCTTC. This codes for CASSFLDRGLYGYTF. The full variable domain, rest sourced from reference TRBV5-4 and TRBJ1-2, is ETGVTQSPTHLIKTRGQQVTLRCSSQSGHNTVSWYQQALGQGPQFIFQYYREEENGRGNFPPRFSGLQFPNYSSELNVNALELDDSALYLCASSFLDRGLYGYTFGSGTRLTVV.

The CDR3 DNA reads as TGTGCCAGCAGCCGCCGAGAGGGTTATGGCTACACCTTC. Translated: CASSRREGYGYTF. V is TRBV2 and J is TRBJ1-2; D remains ambiguous. Germline values: CDR1 SNHLY, CDR2 FYNNEI. Deletions cut 6 bases from V and 5 bases from J, with 13 bases between. The length of the CDR3 is 13 residues.

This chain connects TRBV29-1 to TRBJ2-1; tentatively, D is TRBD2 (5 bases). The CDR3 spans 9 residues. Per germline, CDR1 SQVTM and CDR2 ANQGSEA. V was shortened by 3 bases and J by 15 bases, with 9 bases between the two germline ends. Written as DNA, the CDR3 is TGCAGCGTTGACGGACTCCCGTTCTTC. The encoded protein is CSVDGLPFF.

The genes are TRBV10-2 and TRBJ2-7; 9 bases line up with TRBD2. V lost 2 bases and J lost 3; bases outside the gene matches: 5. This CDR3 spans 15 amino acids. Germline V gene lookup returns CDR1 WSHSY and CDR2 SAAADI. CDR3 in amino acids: CASSEPGLASYEQYF. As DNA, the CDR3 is TGCGCCAGCAGTGAGCCCGGACTAGCGAGCTACGAGCAGTACTTC.

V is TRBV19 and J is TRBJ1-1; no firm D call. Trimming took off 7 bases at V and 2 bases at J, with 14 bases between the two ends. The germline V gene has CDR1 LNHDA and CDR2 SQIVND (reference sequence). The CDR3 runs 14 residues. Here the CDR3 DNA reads TGTGCCAGTACCCTCAGTGTAGCCAACACTGAAGCTTTCTTT. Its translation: CASTLSVANTEAFF.

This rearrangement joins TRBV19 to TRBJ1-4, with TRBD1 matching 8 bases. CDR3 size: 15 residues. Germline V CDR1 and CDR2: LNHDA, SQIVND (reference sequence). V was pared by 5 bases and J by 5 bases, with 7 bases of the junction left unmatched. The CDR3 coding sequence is TGTGCCAGTAGTCCTCCGGGACAGGCAAATGAAAAACTGTTTTTT. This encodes CASSPPGQANEKLFF.

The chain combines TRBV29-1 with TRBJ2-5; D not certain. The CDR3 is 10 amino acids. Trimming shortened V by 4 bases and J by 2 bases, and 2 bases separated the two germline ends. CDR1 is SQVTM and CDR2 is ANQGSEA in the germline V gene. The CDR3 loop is CSVVQETQYF. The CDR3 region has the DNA TGCAGCGTTGTACAAGAGACCCAGTACTTC.

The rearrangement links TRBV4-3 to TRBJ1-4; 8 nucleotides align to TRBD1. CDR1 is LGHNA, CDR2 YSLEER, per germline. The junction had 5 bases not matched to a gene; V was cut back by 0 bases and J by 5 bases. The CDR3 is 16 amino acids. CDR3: CASSQDRGPGNEKLFF. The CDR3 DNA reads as TGCGCCAGCAGCCAAGACAGGGGGCCAGGGAATGAAAAACTGTTTTTT.

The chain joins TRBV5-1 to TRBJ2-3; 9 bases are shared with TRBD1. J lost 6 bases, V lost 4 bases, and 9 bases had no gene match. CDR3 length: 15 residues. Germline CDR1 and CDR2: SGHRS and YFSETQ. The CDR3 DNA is TGCGCCAGCAGCACGGACAGGGGAGGTTTGGATACGCAGTATTTT. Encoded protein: CASSTDRGGLDTQYF.

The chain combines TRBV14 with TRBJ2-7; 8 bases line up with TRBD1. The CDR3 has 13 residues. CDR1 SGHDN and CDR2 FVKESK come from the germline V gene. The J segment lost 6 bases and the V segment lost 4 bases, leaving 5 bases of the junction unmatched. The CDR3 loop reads CASSPDRAFEQYF. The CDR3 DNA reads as TGTGCCAGCAGCCCGGACAGGGCATTCGAGCAGTACTTC.

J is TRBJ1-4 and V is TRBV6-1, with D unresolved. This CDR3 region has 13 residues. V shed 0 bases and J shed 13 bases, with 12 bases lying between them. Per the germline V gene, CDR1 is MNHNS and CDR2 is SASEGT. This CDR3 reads CASSEAAGLGLFF. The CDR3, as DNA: TGTGCCAGCAGTGAAGCTGCAGGCCTGGGACTGTTTTTT.

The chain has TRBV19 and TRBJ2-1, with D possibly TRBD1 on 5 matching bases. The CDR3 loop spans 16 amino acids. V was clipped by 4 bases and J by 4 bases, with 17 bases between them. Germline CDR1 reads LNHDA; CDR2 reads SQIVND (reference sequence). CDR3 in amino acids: CASSTRQLPAYNEQFF. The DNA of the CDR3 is TGTGCCAGTAGTACTCGACAGTTGCCTGCGTACAATGAGCAGTTCTTC.

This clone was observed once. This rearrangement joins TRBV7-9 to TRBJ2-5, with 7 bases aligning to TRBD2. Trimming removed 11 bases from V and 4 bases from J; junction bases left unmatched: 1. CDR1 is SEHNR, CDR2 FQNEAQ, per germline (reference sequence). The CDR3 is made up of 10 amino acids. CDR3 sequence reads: CAGEGETQYF. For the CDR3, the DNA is TGTGCCGGGGAGGGAGAGACCCAGTACTTC.

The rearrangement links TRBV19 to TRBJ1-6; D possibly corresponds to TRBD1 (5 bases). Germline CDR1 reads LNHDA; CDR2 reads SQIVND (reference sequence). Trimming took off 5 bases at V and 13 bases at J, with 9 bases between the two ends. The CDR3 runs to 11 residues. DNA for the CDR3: TGTGCCAGTAGTGCCGGGACTCCCCTCCACTTT. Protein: CASSAGTPLHF.

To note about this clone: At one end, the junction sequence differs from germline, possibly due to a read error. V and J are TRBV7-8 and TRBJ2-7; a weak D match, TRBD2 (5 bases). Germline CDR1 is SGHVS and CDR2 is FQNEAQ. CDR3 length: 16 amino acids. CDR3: CASTLLGSESSYEQYF. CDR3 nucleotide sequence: TGTGCCAGCACCTTACTAGGAAGTGAGAGCTCCTACGAGCAGTACTTC.

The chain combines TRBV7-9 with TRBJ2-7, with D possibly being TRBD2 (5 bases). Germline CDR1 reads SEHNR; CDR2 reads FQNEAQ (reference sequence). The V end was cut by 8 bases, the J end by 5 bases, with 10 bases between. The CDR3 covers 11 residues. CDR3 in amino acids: CASASGNEQYF. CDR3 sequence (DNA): TGTGCCAGCGCGTCGGGGAACGAGCAGTACTTC.